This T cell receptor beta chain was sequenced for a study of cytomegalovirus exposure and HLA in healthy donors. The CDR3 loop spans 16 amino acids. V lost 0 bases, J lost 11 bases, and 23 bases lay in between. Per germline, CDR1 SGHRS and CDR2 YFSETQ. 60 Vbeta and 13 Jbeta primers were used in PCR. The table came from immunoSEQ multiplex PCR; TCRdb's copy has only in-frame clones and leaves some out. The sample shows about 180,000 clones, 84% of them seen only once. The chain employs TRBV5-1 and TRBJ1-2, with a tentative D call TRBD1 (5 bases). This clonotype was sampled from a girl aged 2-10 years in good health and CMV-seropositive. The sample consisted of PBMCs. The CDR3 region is CASSLEGLGRVAGYTF. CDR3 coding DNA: TGCGCCAGCAGCTTGGAAGGTTTGGGGCGCGTTGCGGGATACACCTTC.